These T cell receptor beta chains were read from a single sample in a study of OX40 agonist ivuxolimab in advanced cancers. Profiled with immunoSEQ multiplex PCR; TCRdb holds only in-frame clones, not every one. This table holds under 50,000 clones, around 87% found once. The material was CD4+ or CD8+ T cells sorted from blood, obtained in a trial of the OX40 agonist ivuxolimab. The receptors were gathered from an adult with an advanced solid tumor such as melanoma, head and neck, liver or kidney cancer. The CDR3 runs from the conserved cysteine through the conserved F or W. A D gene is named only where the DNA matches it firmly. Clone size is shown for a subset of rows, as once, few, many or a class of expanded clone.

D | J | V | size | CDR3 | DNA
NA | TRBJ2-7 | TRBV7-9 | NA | CASSRDTAGLEQYF | TGTGCCAGCAGCCGGGACACAGCTGGTTTGGAGCAGTACTTC
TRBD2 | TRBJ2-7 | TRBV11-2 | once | CASSQASGGISYEQYF | TGTGCCAGCAGCCAGGCTAGCGGGGGGATTTCCTACGAGCAGTACTTT
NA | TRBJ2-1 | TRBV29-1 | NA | CSVEDRTGYGNEQFF | TGCAGCGTTGAAGATCGAACAGGGTATGGCAATGAGCAGTTCTTC
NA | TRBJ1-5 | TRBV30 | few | CAWTRGIGQPQHF | TGTGCCTGGACGCGAGGAATCGGGCAGCCCCAGCATTTT
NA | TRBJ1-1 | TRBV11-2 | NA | CASSLLEGSFEAFF | TGTGCCAGCAGCTTATTAGAGGGGAGCTTTGAAGCCTTCTTT
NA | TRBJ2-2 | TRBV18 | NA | CASSPPAGAGELFF | TGTGCCAGCTCACCACCAGCCGGAGCCGGGGAGCTGTTTTTT
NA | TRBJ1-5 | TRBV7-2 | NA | CASSIRGGRSNQPQHF | TGTGCCAGCAGCATCCGGGGGGGGCGCAGCAATCAGCCCCAGCATTTT
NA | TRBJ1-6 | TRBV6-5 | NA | CASSYRVLDSPLHF | TGTGCCAGCAGTTACAGGGTTCTGGATTCACCCCTCCACTTT
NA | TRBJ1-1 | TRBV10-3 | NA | CAISEKAATEAFF | TGTGCCATCAGTGAAAAAGCCGCCACTGAAGCTTTCTTT
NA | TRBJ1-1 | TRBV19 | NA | CASRGQMNTEAFF | TGTGCCAGTCGAGGACAGATGAACACTGAAGCTTTCTTT
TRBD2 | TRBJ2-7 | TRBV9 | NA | CASSPRTSGRHEQYF | TGTGCCAGCAGCCCCCGGACTAGCGGGAGGCACGAGCAGTACTTC
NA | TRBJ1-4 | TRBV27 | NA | CASKPGQGNNEKLFF | TGTGCCAGCAAACCCGGGCAGGGGAATAATGAAAAACTGTTTTTT
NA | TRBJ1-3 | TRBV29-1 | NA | CSVEDGRARDTIYF | TGCAGCGTTGAAGATGGCAGGGCTCGGGACACCATATATTTT
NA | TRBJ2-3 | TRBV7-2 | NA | CASSLALAADTQYF | TGTGCCAGCAGCTTAGCGCTAGCTGCTGATACGCAGTATTTT
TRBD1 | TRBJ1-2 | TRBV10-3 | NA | CAKGTGGFKTF | TGTGCCAAAGGGACAGGGGGCTTCAAGACATTC
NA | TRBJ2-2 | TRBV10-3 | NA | CAISEGQGLNTGELFF | TGTGCCATCAGTGAGGGGCAGGGGTTGAACACCGGGGAGCTGTTTTTT